The rows below give T cell receptor beta chains drawn from one sample of a study of blood T cells in healthy people across ages. TCRdb re-called the 5' RACE reads with MiXCR, one entry per CDR3 protein. The sample yields 980,000 or so distinct CDR3 sequences, about 48% seen once. Sequenced input: blood. The source of these receptors is a man aged 25-40 years in good health. CDR3s include the opening cysteine and the closing phenylalanine or tryptophan. The order of the fields is D gene, clone size, J gene, V gene, CDR3 protein, CDR3 DNA. A D gene is named only where the DNA matches it firmly. Not every row has a clone size; where given, it reads once, few, many or a size class.

TRBD1 NA TRBJ1-4 TRBV4-1 CASSQVRGQHNEKLFF TGCGCCAGCAGCCAGGTCCGGGGACAGCATAATGAAAAACTGTTTTTT
NA NA TRBJ2-3 TRBV27 CASSWESADTQYF TGTGCCAGCAGCTGGGAGAGTGCGGATACGCAGTATTTT
NA few TRBJ2-3 TRBV5-1 CASSFLEGTDTQYF TGCGCCAGCAGTTTCTTAGAAGGCACAGATACGCAGTATTTT
NA NA TRBJ2-7 TRBV7-2 CASSLQDIKYEQYF TGTGCCAGCAGCTTACAAGACATCAAGTACGAGCAGTACTTC
NA few TRBJ2-3 TRBV28 CASSDPGGGTDTQYF TGTGCCAGCAGTGACCCCGGGGGCGGCACAGATACGCAGTATTTT
TRBD1 NA TRBJ1-2 TRBV29-1 CSVDRTGYGYTF TGCAGCGTTGACCGGACAGGGTATGGCTACACCTTC
NA NA TRBJ1-1 TRBV6-6 CASSTGPAFF TGTGCCAGCAGTACCGGACCGGCTTTCTTT
TRBD2 NA TRBJ2-7 TRBV20-1 CSAGLAGGSYEQYF TGCAGTGCGGGACTAGCGGGGGGCTCCTACGAGCAGTACTTC
TRBD2 few TRBJ2-5 TRBV4-3 CASSPTKRGYQVTQYF TGCGCCAGCAGCCCTACCAAGCGGGGCTACCAGGTGACCCAGTACTTC
TRBD2 NA TRBJ2-5 TRBV11-3 CASSFGSSGGRETQYF TGTGCCAGCAGCTTCGGGTCTAGCGGGGGCCGAGAGACCCAGTACTTC
NA few TRBJ2-1 TRBV29-1 CSVDARTGRNEQFF TGCAGCGTGGATGCTCGAACAGGGAGGAATGAGCAGTTCTTC
NA few TRBJ2-1 TRBV29-1 CSVAVETVNNEQFF TGCAGCGTTGCTGTTGAGACGGTTAACAATGAGCAGTTCTTC
NA NA TRBJ1-2 TRBV5-1 CASSFGQQGRYGYTF TGCGCCAGCAGCTTCGGACAGCAAGGGCGATATGGCTACACCTTC
TRBD1 NA TRBJ2-7 TRBV20-1 CSALGQDRSYEQYF TGCAGTGCTCTAGGACAGGACCGATCTTACGAGCAGTACTTC
TRBD1 NA TRBJ2-5 TRBV7-2 CASSLQVDRGTQYF TGTGCCAGCAGCTTACAGGTGGACAGGGGGACCCAGTACTTC
TRBD1 NA TRBJ2-7 TRBV7-2 CASSLGGGRNEQYF TGTGCCAGCAGCTTAGGAGGGGGCAGGAACGAGCAGTACTTC
TRBD2 NA TRBJ2-3 TRBV7-2 CASSFMGLAATDTQYF TGTGCCAGCAGCTTTATGGGGCTAGCGGCCACAGATACGCAGTATTTT
TRBD1 NA TRBJ1-6 TRBV3-1 CASSATGDSSYNSPLHF TGTGCCAGCAGCGCGACAGGGGACAGCTCCTATAATTCACCCCTCCACTTT
NA few TRBJ2-3 TRBV10-3 CAIRTPSGSGTDTQYF TGTGCCATCAGGACCCCCTCGGGGTCTGGCACAGATACGCAGTATTTT
NA few TRBJ1-5 TRBV29-1 CSVITGKSENQPQHF TGCAGCGTTATAACAGGGAAATCGGAAAATCAGCCCCAGCATTTT
TRBD1 few TRBJ2-1 TRBV7-8 CASSNRDRAYNGEQFF TGTGCCAGCAGCAACCGGGACAGGGCCTACAATGGTGAGCAGTTCTTC
NA NA TRBJ2-1 TRBV6-6 CASSTSLASYNEQFF TGTGCCAGCAGTACCTCCTTGGCTAGCTACAATGAGCAGTTCTTC
TRBD2 NA TRBJ2-1 TRBV5-1 CASASGFSYNEQFF TGCGCCAGCGCTAGCGGATTCTCCTACAATGAGCAGTTCTTC
TRBD2 NA TRBJ2-1 TRBV4-3 CASSQVYRTAGGLEQFF TGCGCCAGCAGCCAAGTTTATAGGACAGCGGGGGGTTTGGAGCAGTTCTTC
NA NA TRBJ2-1 TRBV7-9 CASSLGQADEQFF TGTGCCAGCAGCTTAGGACAGGCCGATGAGCAGTTCTTC
NA NA TRBJ1-5 TRBV7-9 CASSLGVGRPQHF TGTGCCAGCAGCTTAGGCGTGGGCCGGCCCCAGCATTTT
NA many TRBJ2-3 TRBV9 CASSVGSLSIDTQYF TGTGCCAGCAGCGTAGGTTCCCTTAGTATAGATACGCAGTATTTT
TRBD1 NA TRBJ1-1 TRBV6-6 CASSYAPGGNTEAFF TGTGCCAGCAGTTACGCTCCAGGGGGGAACACTGAAGCTTTCTTT
TRBD1 NA TRBJ1-2 TRBV28 CASLRGGANYGYTF TGTGCCAGCCTCAGGGGGGGAGCTAACTATGGCTACACCTTC
NA NA TRBJ2-6 TRBV5-1 CASSWETGGANVLAF TGCGCCAGCAGCTGGGAGACAGGCGGGGCCAACGTCCTGGCTTTC
NA NA TRBJ1-2 TRBV10-3 CAIQYRANYGYTF TGTGCCATCCAGTATCGGGCTAACTATGGCTACACCTTC
NA NA TRBJ2-5 TRBV20-1 CSANPRDVAEETQYF TGCAGTGCTAACCCCCGGGACGTAGCGGAAGAGACCCAGTACTTC
NA NA TRBJ2-6 TRBV4-3 CASSQDPGGVAGANVLTF TGCGCCAGCAGCCAAGATCCTGGGGGAGTGGCTGGGGCCAACGTCCTGACTTTC
NA NA TRBJ2-1 TRBV24-1 CATSDFRGTGYNEQFF TGTGCCACCAGTGATTTCAGAGGAACAGGCTACAATGAGCAGTTCTTC
NA few TRBJ2-3 TRBV5-1 CASSFHRKSTDTQYF TGCGCCAGCAGCTTCCACAGGAAAAGCACAGATACGCAGTATTTT
NA NA TRBJ2-7 TRBV5-1 CASSLAGQPPSYEQYF TGCGCCAGCAGCTTGGCGGGACAACCCCCTTCCTACGAGCAGTACTTC
NA few TRBJ2-7 TRBV28 CASTDGDSYEQYF TGTGCCAGCACGGACGGGGATTCCTACGAGCAGTACTTC
NA many TRBJ2-3 TRBV3-1 CASSGTKSADTQYF TGTGCCAGCAGCGGAACAAAATCCGCAGATACGCAGTATTTT
NA few TRBJ2-7 TRBV20-1 CSAPERTSEQYF TGCAGTGCCCCCGAGCGAACATCCGAGCAGTACTTC
NA NA TRBJ1-5 TRBV18 CASSDSSNQPQHF TGTGCCAGCTCGGACAGCAGCAATCAGCCCCAGCATTTT
NA NA TRBJ2-6 TRBV9 CASSVDQASGANVLTF TGTGCCAGCAGCGTAGACCAGGCCTCCGGGGCCAACGTCCTGACTTTC
TRBD1 NA TRBJ2-7 TRBV6-1 CASSEPWDRVHEQYF TGTGCCAGCAGTGAACCGTGGGACAGGGTCCACGAGCAGTACTTC
TRBD2 NA TRBJ2-2 TRBV4-2 CASSQGGGNWYTGELFF TGTGCCAGCAGCCAAGGGGGGGGGAACTGGTACACCGGGGAGCTGTTTTTT
NA NA TRBJ2-7 TRBV20-1 CSARRGYEQYF TGCAGTGCTAGAAGGGGGTACGAGCAGTACTTC
TRBD1 NA TRBJ1-2 TRBV20-1 CSARDSARTEGQNYGYTF TGCAGTGCTAGAGACTCTGCAAGGACTGAGGGACAGAACTATGGCTACACCTTC
NA few TRBJ2-1 TRBV7-2 CASSPRAGIYNEQFF TGTGCCAGCAGCCCCCGGGCGGGGATTTACAATGAGCAGTTCTTC
TRBD2 few TRBJ2-7 TRBV12-3/TRBV12-4 CASSREGESYEQYF TGTGCCAGCAGTCGGGAGGGGGAATCCTACGAGCAGTACTTC
NA NA TRBJ1-6 TRBV27 CASSLWGQGDSPLHF TGTGCCAGCAGTTTATGGGGCCAGGGAGATTCACCCCTCCACTTT
NA NA TRBJ1-2 TRBV29-1 CSGRGPYGYTF TGCAGCGGCCGGGGGCCCTATGGCTACACCTTC
NA NA TRBJ2-2 TRBV21-1 CASSKNLAGNTGELFF TGTGCCAGCAGCAAGAATTTGGCGGGGAACACCGGGGAGCTGTTTTTT
TRBD2 NA TRBJ2-1 TRBV5-1 CASSRLAGGNNEQFF TGCGCCAGCAGCAGACTAGCGGGGGGTAACAATGAGCAGTTCTTC
NA NA TRBJ2-7 TRBV27 CASSLGSAGLYEQYF TGTGCCAGCAGTTTAGGGTCCGCTGGTTTATACGAGCAGTACTTC
TRBD1 NA TRBJ2-7 TRBV29-1 CSVEDLTDRVYEQYF TGCAGCGTTGAAGACCTAACCGACAGGGTCTACGAGCAGTACTTC
NA NA TRBJ1-4 TRBV12-3/TRBV12-4 CASSLRGRGDEKLFF TGTGCCAGCAGTTTAAGGGGGAGGGGAGATGAAAAACTGTTTTTT